Presented here are 10 T cell receptor beta chains from one specimen sequenced in a study of T-cell memory formation after mild COVID-19. In TCRdb, the 5' RACE reads were re-called with MiXCR into one record per CDR3 protein. The top ten clones hold roughly 23% of a sample with some 300,000 distinct CDR3 sequences, approximately 22% of them seen once. The sequenced sample consisted of PBMCs or a T cell subset sorted from them (not recorded which). The receptors were sampled from a man between 18 and 29 years old who had mild COVID-19 (a few samples of this study predate the infection). Cell type and time point are not known.

This clonotype turned up a few times. V is TRBV27 and J is TRBJ2-3; 10 nucleotides align to TRBD2. The CDR3 loop spans 15 amino acids. CDR1 and CDR2 (germline): MNHEY, SMNVEV (reference sequence). V gave up 4 bases and J gave up 6 bases; unmatched junction bases: 7. CDR3 region: CASSSSGGASDTQYF. The DNA for the CDR3 is TGTGCCAGCAGTTCCAGCGGGGGGGCGAGCGATACGCAGTATTTT.

The chain is built from TRBV5-1 and TRBJ2-3, with a tentative D call TRBD1 (5 bases). Germline CDR1 reads SGHRS; CDR2 reads YFSETQ. There are 15 residues in the CDR3. Trimming stripped 0 bases from V and 2 bases from J, with 10 bases between. The DNA for the CDR3 is TGCGCCAGCAGCTTGGCAGGGCGTATCACAGATACGCAGTATTTT. Translated, it gives CASSLAGRITDTQYF.

This clonotype has just a few counts. The chain is built from TRBV4-1 and TRBJ2-2, with 8 bases matching TRBD2. CDR1 is MGHRA, CDR2 YSYEKL, per germline. CDR3 size: 15 residues. Germline trimming cut 4 bases from V and 7 bases from J; bases unmatched to any gene: 8. CDR3 coding DNA: TGCGCCAGCAGCCCCCGGGGGGGCCAAGGCGGGGAGCTGTTTTTT. It is translated as CASSPRGGQGGELFF.

The rearrangement joins TRBV11-3 to TRBJ2-1; 7 bases agree with TRBD1. The germline gives CDR1 SGHNT, CDR2 YENEEA. After removal of 6 bases from V and 4 bases from J, the junction contained 9 bases not matched to a gene. The CDR3 contains 15 residues. The CDR3 DNA sequence: TGTGCCAGCAGTAACCGGGACAGCCTATACAATGAGCAGTTCTTC. Amino acids: CASSNRDSLYNEQFF.

The chain carries TRBV20-1 and TRBJ1-3; weak D call: TRBD1 (5 bases). Trimming removed 0 bases from V and 6 bases from J, with 9 bases in between. The CDR3 is made up of 13 amino acids. The V gene's germline CDR1 is DFQATT and CDR2 SNEGSKA (reference sequence). The CDR3 bases are TGCAGTGCTAGAGAGGGGACCGAAAACACCATATATTTT. Its protein is CSAREGTENTIYF.

This clonotype has more than one count but fewer than ten. DNA for the CDR3: TGCGCCAGCAGCCCTCGAGGGACAGAGAACACTGAAGCTTTCTTT. Translated: CASSPRGTENTEAFF. This chain links TRBV5-1 with TRBJ1-1; 7 nucleotides align to TRBD1. J lost 1 base, V lost 4 bases, and 7 bases had no gene match. CDR1 is SGHRS, CDR2 YFSETQ, per germline. The CDR3 is made up of 15 amino acids.

The V call is TRBV2, the J call TRBJ2-5; 12 positions match TRBD1. This CDR3 is 16 amino acids long. V lost 3 bases to trimming and J lost 4 bases; unmatched junction nucleotides: 6. Germline loops: CDR1 SNHLY, CDR2 FYNNEI. As DNA, the CDR3 is TGTGCCAGCAGTGACGGGACAGGGGGCTGGGGAGAGACCCAGTACTTC. This gives the protein CASSDGTGGWGETQYF.

This clonotype was observed many times. The chain is built from TRBV6-2 or TRBV6-3 and TRBJ1-6; D gene uncertain. The germline CDR1 and CDR2 sequences are MNHEY and SVGEGT. Trimming removed 6 bases at V and 9 bases at J, with 12 bases between. The CDR3 runs 13 residues. The DNA for the CDR3 is TGTGCCAGCAGCCCGGGGTTCGGTTCACCCCTCCACTTT. This encodes CASSPGFGSPLHF.

The genes are TRBV27 and TRBJ1-5, with no clear D. CDR3 size: 14 residues. Germline-derived CDR1 and CDR2 are MNHEY and SMNVEV (reference sequence). The V and J ends lost 3 bases and 7 bases respectively, with 13 bases between them. This CDR3 reads CASSFSGEVQPQHF. CDR3 DNA sequence: TGTGCCAGCAGTTTTTCAGGTGAGGTACAGCCCCAGCATTTT.

This clonotype was detected a few times. This chain joins TRBV28 and TRBJ2-2; TRBD1 matches at 9 bases. The junction had 6 bases not matched to a gene; V was cut back by 2 bases and J by 5 bases. Germline CDR1 MDHEN, CDR2 SYDVKM. This CDR3 comprises 16 residues. The CDR3 sequence: CASSLLTGGRTGELFF. The CDR3 coding sequence is TGTGCCAGCAGTTTACTCACAGGGGGCCGAACCGGGGAGCTGTTTTTT.